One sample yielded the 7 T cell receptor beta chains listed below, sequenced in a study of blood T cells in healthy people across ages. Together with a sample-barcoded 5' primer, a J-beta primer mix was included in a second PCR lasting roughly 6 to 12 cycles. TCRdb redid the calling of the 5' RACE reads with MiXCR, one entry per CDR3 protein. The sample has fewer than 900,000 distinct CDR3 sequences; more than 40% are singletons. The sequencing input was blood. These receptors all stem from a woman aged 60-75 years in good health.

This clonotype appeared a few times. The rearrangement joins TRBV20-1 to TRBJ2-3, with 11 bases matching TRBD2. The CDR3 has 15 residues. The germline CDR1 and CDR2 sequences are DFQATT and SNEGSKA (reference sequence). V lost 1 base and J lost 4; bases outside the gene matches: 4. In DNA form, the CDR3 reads TGCAGTGCTAGAGTTAGCGGGGGGGCGGCAGATACGCAGTATTTT. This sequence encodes CSARVSGGAADTQYF.

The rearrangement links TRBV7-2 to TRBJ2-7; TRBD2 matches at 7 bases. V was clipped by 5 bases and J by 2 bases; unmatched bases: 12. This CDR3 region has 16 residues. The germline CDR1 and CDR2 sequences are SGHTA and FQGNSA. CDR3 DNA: TGTGCCAGCAGCCCCGCGGGCGGGGGTACCCCCTACGAGCAGTACTTC. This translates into CASSPAGGGTPYEQYF.

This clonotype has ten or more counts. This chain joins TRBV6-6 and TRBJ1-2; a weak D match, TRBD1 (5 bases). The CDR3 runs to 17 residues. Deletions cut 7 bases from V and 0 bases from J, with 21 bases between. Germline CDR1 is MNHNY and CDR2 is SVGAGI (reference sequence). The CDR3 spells CASTSDRGAGANYGYTF. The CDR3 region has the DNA TGTGCCAGCACCTCCGACAGAGGGGCTGGAGCTAACTATGGCTACACCTTC.

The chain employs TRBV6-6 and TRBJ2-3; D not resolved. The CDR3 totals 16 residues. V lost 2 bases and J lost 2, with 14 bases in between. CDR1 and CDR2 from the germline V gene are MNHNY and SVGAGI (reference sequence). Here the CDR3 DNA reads TGTGCCAGCAGTTACCCTATAGGGCCCAACACAGATACGCAGTATTTT. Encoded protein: CASSYPIGPNTDTQYF.

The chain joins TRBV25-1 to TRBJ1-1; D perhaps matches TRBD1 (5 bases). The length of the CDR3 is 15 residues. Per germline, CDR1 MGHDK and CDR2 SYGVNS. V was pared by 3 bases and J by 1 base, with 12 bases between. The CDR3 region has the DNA TGTGCCAGCAGTGAGCCCGGGACGGCGAACACTGAAGCTTTCTTT. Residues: CASSEPGTANTEAFF.

As DNA, the CDR3 is TGTGCCAGCAGTTTTATGGTACTAGCGGGCTACAATGAGCAGTTCTTC. Encoded protein: CASSFMVLAGYNEQFF. V is TRBV27 and J is TRBJ2-1, with TRBD2 matching 9 bases. This CDR3 is built from 16 residues. With V trimmed by 3 bases and J by 3 bases, 6 bases remained unmatched. CDR1 and CDR2 from the germline V gene are MNHEY and SMNVEV (reference sequence).

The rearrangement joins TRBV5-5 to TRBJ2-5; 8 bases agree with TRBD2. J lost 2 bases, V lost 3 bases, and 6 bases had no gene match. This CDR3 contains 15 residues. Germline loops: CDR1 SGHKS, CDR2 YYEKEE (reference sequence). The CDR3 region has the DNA TGTGCCAGCAGCTCGGGGGGGGGCCTACAAGAGACCCAGTACTTC. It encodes CASSSGGGLQETQYF.